Listed below are T cell receptor beta chains from one sample, sequenced in a study of cytomegalovirus exposure and HLA in healthy donors. The repertoire was sequenced with immunoSEQ multiplex PCR; TCRdb's copy has only in-frame clones and lacks some. The sample shows 100,000 to 150,000 clones, 75% to 85% of them seen only once. The sequencing sample was made of PBMCs. The source is a man between 18 and 35 years old in good health and CMV-seronegative. Both conserved end residues are part of each CDR3. Fields, in order: D gene, J gene, clone size, V gene, CDR3 DNA, CDR3 protein. D genes are given only for firm matches. Clone size is given for some rows only: seen once, a few or many times, or a class if the clone is expanded.

D: -
J: TRBJ1-3
size: -
V: TRBV18
DNA: TGTGCCAGCTCACCCCAAGATCAGGCGTCCGGAAACACCATATATTTT
CDR3: CASSPQDQASGNTIYF

D: -
J: TRBJ1-3
size: -
V: TRBV5-1
DNA: TGCGCCAGCAGCTTAGGAGGGGGGGGATCTGGAAACACCATATATTTT
CDR3: CASSLGGGGSGNTIYF

D: -
J: TRBJ2-4
size: -
V: TRBV18
DNA: TGTGCCAGCTCACCAGATCGGGGAAGCGAAAACATTCAGTACTTC
CDR3: CASSPDRGSENIQYF

D: -
J: TRBJ1-1
size: -
V: TRBV4-2
DNA: TGTGCCAGCAGCCAGGAGGGGTTGACGACTGAAGCTTTCTTT
CDR3: CASSQEGLTTEAFF

D: -
J: TRBJ1-3
size: once
V: TRBV7-9
DNA: TGTGCCAGCAGCTTTGACACCTCTGGAAACACCATATATTTT
CDR3: CASSFDTSGNTIYF

D: TRBD1
J: TRBJ1-3
size: -
V: TRBV18
DNA: TGTGCCAGCTCACCGTGGACAGGAAACTCTGGAAACACCATATATTTT
CDR3: CASSPWTGNSGNTIYF

D: -
J: TRBJ2-1
size: -
V: TRBV7-6
DNA: TGTGCCAGCAGCTTAAGACTAAATGAGCAGTTCTTC
CDR3: CASSLRLNEQFF

D: TRBD1
J: TRBJ2-3
size: -
V: TRBV28
DNA: TGTGCCAGCGTTCTTTACAGGACGCAGGCGAGGGGGCCAGATACGCAGTATTTT
CDR3: CASVLYRTQARGPDTQYF

D: TRBD2
J: TRBJ2-1
size: -
V: TRBV4-1
DNA: TGCGCCAGCAGCCAAGATCCGGGACTAGCGGGAAAAGCCTCCTACAATGAGCAGTTCTTC
CDR3: CASSQDPGLAGKASYNEQFF

D: -
J: TRBJ2-1
size: -
V: TRBV6-5
DNA: TGTGCCAGCAGTTACCCCGGACTAGAGCAGTTCTTC
CDR3: CASSYPGLEQFF

D: TRBD2
J: TRBJ2-1
size: -
V: TRBV29-1
DNA: TGCAGCGTTGAAGTAAATTCAGCGGGAGGGTACAATGAGCAGTTCTTC
CDR3: CSVEVNSAGGYNEQFF

D: -
J: TRBJ2-6
size: -
V: TRBV11-2
DNA: TGTGCCAGCAGCGTACTCTCTGGGGCCAACGTCCTGACTTTC
CDR3: CASSVLSGANVLTF

D: TRBD2
J: TRBJ2-3
size: -
V: TRBV19
DNA: TGTGCCAGTAGTATAGCCACCCTAGCGGGTACTTTCACAGATACGCAGTATTTT
CDR3: CASSIATLAGTFTDTQYF

D: -
J: TRBJ2-4
size: -
V: TRBV5-8
DNA: TGTGCCAGCAGCGAGGCTAGACGCCGAAACATTCAGTACTTC
CDR3: CASSEARRRNIQYF

D: -
J: TRBJ2-5
size: -
V: TRBV10-1
DNA: TGCGCCAGCAGTGAGGCTTCTGCGGGGGCTGGGGAGACCCAGTACTTC
CDR3: CASSEASAGAGETQYF

D: TRBD2
J: TRBJ2-3
size: once
V: TRBV9
DNA: TGTGCCAGCAGCGAACGGGAGGGGTACACAGATACGCAGTATTTT
CDR3: CASSEREGYTDTQYF

D: -
J: TRBJ1-2
size: -
V: TRBV5-6
DNA: TGTGCCAGCAGCCTAGTCTCGAACTATGGCTACACCTTC
CDR3: CASSLVSNYGYTF

D: -
J: TRBJ1-5
size: few
V: TRBV19
DNA: TGTGCCAGTAAGTTCCGGCCGAACGGGGTGTATCAGCCCCAGCATTTT
CDR3: CASKFRPNGVYQPQHF

D: TRBD2
J: TRBJ2-1
size: -
V: TRBV2
DNA: TGTGCCAGCGCTCGACTAGCGGTATACAATGAGCAGTTCTTC
CDR3: CASARLAVYNEQFF

D: -
J: TRBJ1-4
size: -
V: TRBV5-4
DNA: TGTGCCAGCAGCTTGGGGGCGGGGATAAATGAAAAACTGTTTTTT
CDR3: CASSLGAGINEKLFF

D: TRBD2
J: TRBJ2-3
size: few
V: TRBV7-9
DNA: TGTGCCAGCAGCCCTAGCGGGATCATCATAGATACGCAGTATTTT
CDR3: CASSPSGIIIDTQYF

D: TRBD1
J: TRBJ1-1
size: -
V: TRBV7-9
DNA: TGTGCCAGCAGCTTAGTACAGGGGGCAGGCACTGAAGCTTTCTTT
CDR3: CASSLVQGAGTEAFF

D: -
J: TRBJ2-1
size: -
V: TRBV7-2
DNA: TGTGCCAGCAGCTTAATCTCGCAGGCGCCTTACAATGAGCAGTTCTTC
CDR3: CASSLISQAPYNEQFF

D: TRBD2
J: TRBJ2-7
size: -
V: TRBV28
DNA: TGTGCCAGCAGTTTAGATCTAGCGGGAGGAGTGTACGAGCAGTACTTC
CDR3: CASSLDLAGGVYEQYF

D: -
J: TRBJ2-2
size: -
V: TRBV6-4
DNA: TGTGCCAGCAGTGTCACCGGGGGCACCGGGGAGCTGTTTTTT
CDR3: CASSVTGGTGELFF

D: TRBD2
J: TRBJ2-1
size: -
V: TRBV5-6
DNA: TGTGCCAGCGGATCTAGCGGGAGTGGCGACAATGAGCAGTTCTTC
CDR3: CASGSSGSGDNEQFF

D: -
J: TRBJ2-3
size: few
V: TRBV6-4
DNA: TGTGCCAGCAGTGTGGCAGGGGACACAGATACGCAGTATTTT
CDR3: CASSVAGDTDTQYF

D: -
J: TRBJ1-5
size: once
V: TRBV27
DNA: TGTGCCAGCAGTTTATTCGCAGGGCACGGGCCCCAGCATTTT
CDR3: CASSLFAGHGPQHF

D: -
J: TRBJ2-7
size: few
V: TRBV6-1
DNA: TGTGCCAGCAGATCAAACGTCAGGTCTTACGAGCAGTACTTC
CDR3: CASRSNVRSYEQYF

D: TRBD1
J: TRBJ2-5
size: -
V: TRBV13
DNA: TGTGCCAGCAGCTTGGGACAGCGAGCACAAGAGACCCAGTACTTC
CDR3: CASSLGQRAQETQYF

D: TRBD2
J: TRBJ2-1
size: -
V: TRBV5-1
DNA: TGCGCCAGCAGCTTAGCGGGAGTAGTCAACAATGAGCAGTTCTTC
CDR3: CASSLAGVVNNEQFF

D: -
J: TRBJ2-1
size: -
V: TRBV11-3
DNA: TGTGCCAGCAGCTTAGGGGGGGACTACAATGAGCAGTTCTTC
CDR3: CASSLGGDYNEQFF

D: TRBD1
J: TRBJ1-1
size: -
V: TRBV4-2
DNA: TGTGCCAGCAGCCAAGATCGCGGGACAGGGGTGACTGAAGCTTTCTTT
CDR3: CASSQDRGTGVTEAFF

D: TRBD2
J: TRBJ2-1
size: -
V: TRBV6-5
DNA: TGTGCCAGCAGCCCCGGGACTAGCGGGAGGCCGACGCAGTTCTTC
CDR3: CASSPGTSGRPTQFF

D: TRBD2
J: TRBJ2-1
size: -
V: TRBV9
DNA: TGTGCCAGCAGCGGGACTAGCGGGAGTATGAATGAGCAGTTCTTC
CDR3: CASSGTSGSMNEQFF

D: TRBD2
J: TRBJ2-1
size: -
V: TRBV30
DNA: TGTGCCTGGAATTTAGCGGGGGGAGAGCAGTTCTTC
CDR3: CAWNLAGGEQFF

D: -
J: TRBJ1-6
size: -
V: TRBV14
DNA: TGTGCCAGCAGCCAAGCCGGAGCAAATAATTCACCCCTCCACTTT
CDR3: CASSQAGANNSPLHF

D: -
J: TRBJ1-5
size: -
V: TRBV30
DNA: TGTGCCTGGAACATGGGGGGAACGCAGCCCCAGCATTTT
CDR3: CAWNMGGTQPQHF

D: -
J: TRBJ1-2
size: -
V: TRBV14
DNA: TGTGCCAGCAGCCAATTTCGGGGGGCGAACTATGGCTACACCTTC
CDR3: CASSQFRGANYGYTF

D: -
J: TRBJ2-7
size: -
V: TRBV28
DNA: TGTGCCAGCAGTTTATTGAAGTTCGGCGAGCAGTACTTC
CDR3: CASSLLKFGEQYF

D: -
J: TRBJ2-1
size: -
V: TRBV19
DNA: TGTGCCAGTAGTATAGGCGGGACCAACAATGAGCAGTTCTTC
CDR3: CASSIGGTNNEQFF

D: -
J: TRBJ1-1
size: -
V: TRBV6-6
DNA: TGTGCCACTCAGAGGGCTATCACCGACACTGAAGCTTTCTTT
CDR3: CATQRAITDTEAFF

D: TRBD2
J: TRBJ2-5
size: -
V: TRBV11-2
DNA: TGTGCCAGCAGCTTTCGTATTAGCGGGAGGGGACAAGAGACCCAGTACTTC
CDR3: CASSFRISGRGQETQYF

D: -
J: TRBJ2-7
size: -
V: TRBV5-1
DNA: TGCGCCAGCAGCTTTAGGGCAGGGGTGGTCTACGAGCAGTACTTC
CDR3: CASSFRAGVVYEQYF

D: TRBD1
J: TRBJ1-5
size: -
V: TRBV19
DNA: TGTGCCAGTAGTATCCCAGGGGGCCGTAATCAGCCCCAGCATTTT
CDR3: CASSIPGGRNQPQHF

D: TRBD1
J: TRBJ1-4
size: -
V: TRBV30
DNA: TGTGCCTGGGGGGGACAGGTCGGAGAAAAACTGTTTTTT
CDR3: CAWGGQVGEKLFF

D: -
J: TRBJ1-4
size: -
V: TRBV7-2
DNA: TGTGCCAGCAGCTTAGTCCAGGAAGAAAAACTGTTTTTT
CDR3: CASSLVQEEKLFF

D: -
J: TRBJ1-3
size: -
V: TRBV7-9
DNA: TGTTCCAGCAGCTTAAGAATAGTCAAGGGGCAGGATGGAAACACCATATATTTT
CDR3: CSSSLRIVKGQDGNTIYF

D: TRBD2
J: TRBJ2-3
size: -
V: TRBV9
DNA: TGTGCCAGCAGCGTAGGGGGACTAGCGGGAGTCCACACGGTAACAGATACGCAGTATTTT
CDR3: CASSVGGLAGVHTVTDTQYF

D: -
J: TRBJ2-1
size: -
V: TRBV30
DNA: TGTGCCTGGAGTGCAGCGGGCGTTACAGAGCAGTTCTTC
CDR3: CAWSAAGVTEQFF

D: TRBD2
J: TRBJ2-4
size: -
V: TRBV27
DNA: TGTGCCAGCAGTTTTTTGGCTAGCGGGCACCAAAACATTCAGTACTTC
CDR3: CASSFLASGHQNIQYF

D: TRBD1
J: TRBJ2-6
size: -
V: TRBV7-9
DNA: TGTGCCAGCAGCACGTACGGGACAGGGGTGAAGGGGGCCAACGTCCTGACTTTC
CDR3: CASSTYGTGVKGANVLTF